The clone carrying this TCR beta chain was seen many times. Its antigen is undetermined. The sample belongs to a study of early T cells in non-severe SARS-CoV-2 infection. At the level of the study: Sequencing input comprised bulk RNA from unsorted whole blood; chain pairing was not available.

Unique molecular identifiers were attached to individual cDNA molecules. TCRdb used MiXCR to reprocess the 5' RACE reads, holding one entry per CDR3 protein. Here the sample spans about 100,000 distinct CDR3 sequences, 11% being singletons. The study's findings and limits: Anti-spike CD8 specificities were favored by VDJdb matching, whose results missed private and CD4 specificities.

The CDR3 is 16 amino acids. The V gene's germline CDR1 is KGHSH and CDR2 LQKENI. V was pared by 3 bases and J by 3 bases, with 16 bases between. The specimen sequenced was whole blood. V and J are TRBV18 and TRBJ2-3; D is undetermined. The clonotype comes from an adult who was a healthcare worker with PCR-confirmed SARS-CoV-2 infection or an uninfected control (not recorded which). Written as DNA, the CDR3 is TGTGCCAGCTCACCCGGCGGAGTTCTTGGGACAGATACGCAGTATTTT. Protein: CASSPGGVLGTDTQYF. Based on the CDR3 plus reference TRBV18 and TRBJ2-3, the full variable domain is NAGVMQNPRHLVRRRGQEARLRCSPMKGHSHVYWYRQLPEEGLKFMVYLQKENIIDESGMPKERFSAEFPKEGPSILRIQQVVRGDSAAYFCASSPGGVLGTDTQYFGPGTRLTVL.